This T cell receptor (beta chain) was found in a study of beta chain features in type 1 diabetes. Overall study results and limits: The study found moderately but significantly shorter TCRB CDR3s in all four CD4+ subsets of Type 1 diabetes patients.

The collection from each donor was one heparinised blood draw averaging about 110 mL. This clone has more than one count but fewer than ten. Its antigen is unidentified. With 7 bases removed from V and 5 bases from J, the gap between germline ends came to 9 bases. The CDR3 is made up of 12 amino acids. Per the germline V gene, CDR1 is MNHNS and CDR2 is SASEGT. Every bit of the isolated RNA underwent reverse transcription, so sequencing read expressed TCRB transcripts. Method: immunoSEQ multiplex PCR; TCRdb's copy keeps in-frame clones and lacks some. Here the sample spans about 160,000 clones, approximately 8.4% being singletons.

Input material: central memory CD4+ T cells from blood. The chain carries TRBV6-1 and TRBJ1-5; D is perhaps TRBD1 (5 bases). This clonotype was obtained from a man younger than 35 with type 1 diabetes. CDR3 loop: CASKAGDQPQHF. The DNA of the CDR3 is TGTGCCAGCAAGGCGGGGGATCAGCCCCAGCATTTT.